This T cell receptor beta chain is from a study of cytomegalovirus exposure and HLA in healthy donors. V was shortened by 0 bases and J by 6 bases, with 9 bases between the two germline ends. CDR1 and CDR2 (germline): GTSNPN, SVGIG (reference sequence). The CDR3 extends over 12 amino acids. Some clones are missing from TCRdb's copy, which holds only in-frame ones; the method was immunoSEQ multiplex PCR. The table lists roughly 150,000 clones, around 90% of them singletons. The clonotype was recovered from a woman aged 18-29 years in good health and CMV-seropositive. The chain recombines TRBV30 with TRBJ2-7; tentatively, D is TRBD2 (6 bases). The sample comprised PBMCs. The CDR3 nucleotides read TGTGCCTGGAGTGTGGGGGGTCTCGAGCAGTACTTC. This encodes CAWSVGGLEQYF.